The T cell receptor beta chain described here comes from a study of T-cell memory formation after mild COVID-19. Sample barcodes and UMIs were carried by the TCR alpha and TCR beta cDNA libraries that 5'RACE generated with constant-segment primers. In TCRdb, the 5' RACE reads were re-called with MiXCR into one record per CDR3 protein. This sample has about 270,000 distinct CDR3 sequences; about a sixth occur once, and the top ten carry around 21%. Germline-derived CDR1 and CDR2 are KGHSY and FQNENV. This CDR3 has 15 residues. Between the trimmed V and J ends, which lost 0 bases and 9 bases, there was a span of 12 bases.

V gene TRBV16 combines with J gene TRBJ1-6, with D hard to call. The source material was PBMCs or a T cell subset sorted from them (not recorded which). The clonotype comes from a man younger than 35 who had mild COVID-19 (a few samples of this study predate the infection). Cell type and time point are not known. DNA for the CDR3: TGTGCCAGCAGCCAATCGTCCGGGCTCGGTTCACCCCTCCACTTT. Protein sequence: CASSQSSGLGSPLHF.